This passage covers 8 T cell receptor beta chains from one sample sequenced in a study of shared clonotypes between healthy human individuals. Clones were read by immunoSEQ multiplex PCR, and TCRdb kept only the in-frame ones, dropping some. The data contain more than 850,000 clones, around three quarters of them singletons. Sequenced input: memory CD4+ T cells from PBMCs. Subset denoted: CD45RA-negative fraction. The receptors derive from a man in his late teens or twenties in good health. Some clones in this sample may be carry-over from other donors' samples.

The chain uses TRBV6-5 and TRBJ2-7; 8 bases match TRBD1. The CDR3 totals 15 residues. The germline V gene has CDR1 MNHEY and CDR2 SVGAGI. The J segment lost 1 base and the V segment lost 2 bases, leaving 4 bases of the junction unmatched. The CDR3 nucleotides read TGTGCCAGCAGTTACGGCAGGGGGCGATCCTACGAGCAGTACTTC. As protein: CASSYGRGRSYEQYF.

This clone was counted only a few times. The chain combines TRBV11-3 with TRBJ1-1; weak D call: TRBD1 (6 bases). The CDR3 covers 13 residues. V lost 5 bases and J lost 5, with 12 bases in between. Germline V gene data show CDR1 as SGHNT and CDR2 as YENEEA. As DNA, the CDR3 is TGTGCCAGCAGCCCAACAACAGGGACTGAAGCTTTCTTT. Residues: CASSPTTGTEAFF.

The chain joins TRBV6-6 to TRBJ1-2, with a tentative D call TRBD1 (5 bases). Per the germline V gene, CDR1 is MNHNY and CDR2 is SVGAGI (reference sequence). V gave up 2 bases and J gave up 7 bases, with 11 bases separating them. This CDR3 is 13 amino acids long. The CDR3 protein is CASSYQHGGGYTF. In DNA, the CDR3 is TGTGCCAGCAGTTACCAGCACGGGGGTGGCTACACCTTC.

For this clone: A much larger clonotype is one base distant, so this may be a read error. The rearrangement uses TRBV9 and TRBJ2-2; no reliable D call. The CDR3 spans 14 residues. The germline V and J ends were trimmed by 0 bases and 1 base, with 4 bases remaining between them. Germline CDR1 is SGDLS and CDR2 is YYNGEE. In DNA form, the CDR3 reads TGTGCCAGCAGCGTAGGGGAGAACACCGGGGAGCTGTTTTTT. Its translation: CASSVGENTGELFF. Full variable domain (outside the CDR3, taken from reference TRBV9 and TRBJ2-2): DSGVTQTPKHLITATGQRVTLRCSPRSGDLSVYWYQQSLDQGLQFLIQYYNGEERAKGNILERFSAQQFPDLHSELNLSSLELGDSALYFCASSVGENTGELFFGEGSRLTVL.

This chain links TRBV27 with TRBJ2-7; 12 bases align to TRBD2. Losses at the gene ends were 5 bases for V and 4 bases for J; bases not matched to a gene: 0. CDR1 MNHEY and CDR2 SMNVEV come from the germline V gene (reference sequence). The CDR3 spans 13 residues. In DNA, the CDR3 is TGTGCCAGCAGTGGGACTAGCGGGTACGAGCAGTACTTC. Protein: CASSGTSGYEQYF.

At least ten counts were recorded for this clone. The chain recombines TRBV11-3 with TRBJ2-2, with D hard to call. Trimming took 5 bases from V and 6 from J, leaving 13 bases between them. CDR3 size: 14 residues. Germline assignment: CDR1 SGHNT and CDR2 YENEEA. The CDR3 loop reads CASSPYNSSGELFF. The DNA for the CDR3 is TGTGCCAGCAGCCCCTATAACTCGTCCGGGGAGCTGTTTTTT.

The V gene is TRBV7-3, the J gene TRBJ2-3; D not resolved. Germline V gives CDR1 SGHTA, CDR2 FQGTGA. With 5 bases removed from V and 4 bases from J, the gap between germline ends came to 10 bases. The CDR3 consists of 13 residues. DNA for the CDR3: TGTGCCAGCAGCCCTATAGGGCCAGATACGCAGTATTTT. Protein sequence: CASSPIGPDTQYF.

V and J are TRBV5-1 and TRBJ1-2; D unresolved. V shed 2 bases and J shed 3 bases, with 5 bases lying between them. CDR1 and CDR2 from the germline V gene are SGHRS and YFSETQ. The CDR3 is 12 residues long. CDR3 nucleotide sequence: TGCGCCAGCAGCTTCGGGTACTATGGCTACACCTTC. It encodes CASSFGYYGYTF.